Below, one T cell receptor (beta chain) is given with its context. Its cognate antigen is unknown. The data belong to a study of identical twins. Findings and caveats of the study: Surplus twin overlap in beta out-of-frame sequences was less pronounced. With monozygotic twins, out-of-frame TCR alpha sharing exceeded what models estimated. The analysis was cross-sectional rather than longitudinal within donors.

TCRdb reprocessed the 5' RACE reads via MiXCR and lists one record per CDR3 protein. This table holds 750,000 to 950,000 distinct CDR3 sequences, approximately 13% found once. Deletions cut 2 bases from V and 15 bases from J, with 23 bases between. This CDR3 is 15 amino acids long. These same records also appear under a second study, on yellow fever vaccine responses in identical twins. That paper adds: Reportedly, twins' vaccine T cell responses looked partly convergent and partly personalized.

This receptor was identified in a woman aged 18 to 35 in good health. Sequenced material: PBMCs. This chain connects TRBV12-3 or TRBV12-4 to TRBJ2-4; D ambiguous. Written as DNA, the CDR3 is TGTGCCAGCAGTTTAAAGTTTGCAGGAACGGCTTTAAGGTACTTC. It encodes CASSLKFAGTALRYF.